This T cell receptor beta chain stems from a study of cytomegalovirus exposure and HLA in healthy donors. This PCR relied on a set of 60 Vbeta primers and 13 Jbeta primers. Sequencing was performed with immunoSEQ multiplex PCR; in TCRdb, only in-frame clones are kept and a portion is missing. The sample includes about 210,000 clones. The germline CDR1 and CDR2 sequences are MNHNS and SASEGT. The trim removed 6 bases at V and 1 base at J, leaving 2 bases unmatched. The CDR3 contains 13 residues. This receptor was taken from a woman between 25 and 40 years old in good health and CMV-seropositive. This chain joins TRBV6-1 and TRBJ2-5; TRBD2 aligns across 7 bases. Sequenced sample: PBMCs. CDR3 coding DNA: TGTGCCAGCAGACGACTAGCCCAAGAGACCCAGTACTTC. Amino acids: CASRRLAQETQYF.